This T cell receptor beta chain was recorded in a study of T cell responses to AZD1222 COVID-19 vaccine. Study-wide results and limits: Dominant at 160-218 and 743-854, vaccine-associated CD4 TCRs also spanned spike. Donors skewed white British and female; clonal diversity was possibly underestimated.

The CDR3 is 14 amino acids. With 6 bases removed from V and 7 bases from J, the gap between germline ends came to 18 bases. Germline CDR1 reads MNHEY; CDR2 reads SVGAGI. This clone has only one observation. Its specificity is unknown. Only in-frame clones appear in the TCRdb table, and some are missing; sequencing was by immunoSEQ multiplex PCR. The repertoire holds roughly 180,000 clones, with 91% as singletons. This TCR was sampled from an adult in good health. Sequences were derived from peripheral blood, sampled on day 0 of AZD1222 vaccination. The chain is built from TRBV6-5 and TRBJ1-1; tentative D call: TRBD1 (5 bases). The CDR3 DNA is TGTGCCAGCAGGACCTTAGGGACGGCGGGTGAAGCTTTCTTT. Residues: CASRTLGTAGEAFF.